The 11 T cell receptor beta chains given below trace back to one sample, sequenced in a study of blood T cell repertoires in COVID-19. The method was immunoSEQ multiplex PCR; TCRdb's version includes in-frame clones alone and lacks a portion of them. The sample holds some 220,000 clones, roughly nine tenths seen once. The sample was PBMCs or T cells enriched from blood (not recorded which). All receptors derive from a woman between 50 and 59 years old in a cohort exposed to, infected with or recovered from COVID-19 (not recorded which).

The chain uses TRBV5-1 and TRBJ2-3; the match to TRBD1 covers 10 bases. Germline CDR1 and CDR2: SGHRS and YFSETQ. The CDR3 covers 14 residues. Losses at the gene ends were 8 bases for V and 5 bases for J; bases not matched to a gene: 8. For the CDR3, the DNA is TGCGCCAGTCGACAGGGGGCCCGTGAAGATACGCAGTATTTT. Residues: CASRQGAREDTQYF.

The CDR3 here is CASSLGGGASPLHF. For the CDR3, the DNA is TGTGCCAGCAGCCTGGGCGGGGGAGCTTCACCCCTCCACTTT. The chain links TRBV5-6 to TRBJ1-6, with D perhaps matching TRBD1 (5 bases). The CDR3 runs to 14 residues. Trimming removed 4 bases from V and 9 bases from J, with 14 bases in between. Germline V CDR1 and CDR2: SGHDT, YYEEEE.

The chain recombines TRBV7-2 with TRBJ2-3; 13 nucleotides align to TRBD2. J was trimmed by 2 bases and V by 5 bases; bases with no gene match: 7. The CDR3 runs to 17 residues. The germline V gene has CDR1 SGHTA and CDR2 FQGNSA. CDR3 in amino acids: CASSLRLAGGTTDTQYF. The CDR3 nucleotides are TGTGCCAGCAGCCTAAGACTAGCGGGGGGTACCACAGATACGCAGTATTTT.

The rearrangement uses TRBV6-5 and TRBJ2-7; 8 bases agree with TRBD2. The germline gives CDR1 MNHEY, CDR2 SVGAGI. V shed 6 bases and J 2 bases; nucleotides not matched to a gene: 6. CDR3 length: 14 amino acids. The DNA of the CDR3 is TGTGCCAGCAGGAAGACTAGCGCAACCTACGAGCAGTACTTC. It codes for CASRKTSATYEQYF.

Here the CDR3 DNA reads TGCGCCAGCAGCCAAGTAGCCACACAGACTAGGGCTGGGGCCAACGTCCTGACTTTC. This sequence encodes CASSQVATQTRAGANVLTF. This chain uses TRBV4-3 with TRBJ2-6; weak D call: TRBD2 (6 bases). This CDR3 has 19 amino acids. Germline CDR1 is LGHNA and CDR2 is YSLEER. Trimming took 1 base from V and 2 from J, leaving 18 bases between them.

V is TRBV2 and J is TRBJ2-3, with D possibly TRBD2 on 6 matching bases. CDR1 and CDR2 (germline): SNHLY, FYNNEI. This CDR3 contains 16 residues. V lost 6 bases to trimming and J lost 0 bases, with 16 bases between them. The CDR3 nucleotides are TGTGCCAGCAGATCAGACCCCCGGGGGAGCACAGATACGCAGTATTTT. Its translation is CASRSDPRGSTDTQYF.

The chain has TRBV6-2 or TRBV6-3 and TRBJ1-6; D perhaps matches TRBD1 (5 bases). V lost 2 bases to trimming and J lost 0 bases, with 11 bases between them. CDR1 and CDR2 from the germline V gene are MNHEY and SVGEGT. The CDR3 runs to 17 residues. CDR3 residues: CASSYRQYSSYNSPLHF. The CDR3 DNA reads TGTGCCAGCAGTTACCGACAGTATAGCTCCTATAATTCACCCCTCCACTTT.

The CDR3 here is CASSAEGGGHNEQFF. Here the CDR3 DNA reads TGTGCCAGCAGTGCCGAAGGGGGGGGCCACAATGAGCAGTTCTTC. The J gene is TRBJ2-1, the V gene TRBV6-2 or TRBV6-3, with D maybe TRBD2 (7 bases). Trimming pared 5 bases from V and 5 bases from J, leaving 16 bases between. The CDR3 is 15 amino acids. Looked up from germline, CDR1 is MNHEY and CDR2 is SVGEGT.

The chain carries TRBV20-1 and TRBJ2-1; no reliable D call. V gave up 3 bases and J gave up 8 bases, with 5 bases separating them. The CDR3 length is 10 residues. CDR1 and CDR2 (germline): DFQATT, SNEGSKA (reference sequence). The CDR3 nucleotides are TGCAGTGCTAGCTTCTATGAGCAGTTCTTC. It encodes CSASFYEQFF.

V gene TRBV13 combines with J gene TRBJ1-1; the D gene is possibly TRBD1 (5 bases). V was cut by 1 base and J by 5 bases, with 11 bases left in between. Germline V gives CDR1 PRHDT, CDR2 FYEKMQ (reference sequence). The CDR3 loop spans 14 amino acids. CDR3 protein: CASSLERGGTEAFF. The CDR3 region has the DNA TGTGCCAGCAGCTTAGAGAGGGGAGGAACTGAAGCTTTCTTT.

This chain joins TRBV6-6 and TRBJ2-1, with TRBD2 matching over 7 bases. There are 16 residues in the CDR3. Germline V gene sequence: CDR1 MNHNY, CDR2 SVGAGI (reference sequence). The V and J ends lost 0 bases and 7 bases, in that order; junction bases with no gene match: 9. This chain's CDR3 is CASSYSRAGVRNEQFF. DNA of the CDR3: TGTGCCAGCAGTTACTCGCGGGCGGGGGTAAGGAATGAGCAGTTCTTC.